This T cell receptor (beta chain) was profiled in a study of glioma-infiltrating T cells after dendritic cell vaccination. The repertoire was sequenced with immunoSEQ multiplex PCR; TCRdb's copy has only in-frame clones and lacks some. This table has 50,000 to 65,000 clones, over 65% appearing once. The CDR3 is 14 residues long. The germline V and J ends were trimmed by 3 bases and 2 bases, with 10 bases remaining between them. Looked up from germline, CDR1 is SGHKS and CDR2 is YYEKEE (reference sequence). Time point of the sample: after dendritic cell vaccination, including at tumor progression/relapse.

This TCR was sampled from a human donor with glioblastoma. Material: blood, obtained after dendritic cell vaccination. The chain couples TRBV5-5 to TRBJ2-3; TRBD1 is a possible D gene (6 bases). The CDR3 DNA is TGTGCCAGCAGCTCTCGGGACACCACAGATACGCAGTATTTT. The encoded protein is CASSSRDTTDTQYF.